The 22 T cell receptor beta chains in this list originate from one sample, sequenced in a study of blood T cell repertoires in COVID-19. Data came from immunoSEQ multiplex PCR; TCRdb stores just in-frame clones and leaves some out. The sample carries around 130,000 clones, 84% recorded once. Sequenced input: peripheral blood. The receptors were sampled from a man between 60 and 70 years old with acute or convalescent COVID-19.

V and J are TRBV5-1 and TRBJ2-3, with 8 positions matching TRBD2. There are 17 residues in the CDR3. Germline CDR1 is SGHRS and CDR2 is YFSETQ. Germline trimming cut 0 bases from V and 2 bases from J; bases unmatched to any gene: 8. The CDR3 DNA is TGCGCCAGCAGCTTGGGAATAGCGGGGACTCTCACAGATACGCAGTATTTT. Residues: CASSLGIAGTLTDTQYF.

The CDR3 is CATAGSTRETQYF. CDR3 nucleotide sequence: TGTGCCACAGCCGGGTCAACGAGGGAGACCCAGTACTTC. This chain connects TRBV24-1 to TRBJ2-5, with D unclear. V was cut by 10 bases and J by 5 bases, with 16 bases left in between. Germline CDR1 is KGHDR and CDR2 is SFDVKD. This CDR3 region has 13 residues.

The genes are TRBV7-9 and TRBJ1-5; maybe TRBD1 (5 bases). With 1 base removed from V and 4 bases from J, the gap between germline ends came to 5 bases. Germline V gene lookup returns CDR1 SEHNR and CDR2 FQNEAQ (reference sequence). This CDR3 has 13 amino acids. The CDR3 coding sequence is TGTGCCAGCAGCTTAGGACAGAATCAGCCCCAGCATTTT. Amino acid sequence: CASSLGQNQPQHF.

The chain recombines TRBV4-1 with TRBJ2-7; 10 bases are shared with TRBD2. Germline CDR1 and CDR2: MGHRA and YSYEKL. After removal of 0 bases from V and 3 bases from J, the junction contained 11 bases not matched to a gene. This CDR3 comprises 18 residues. CDR3 sequence: CASSQDPKRAGGLYEQYF. DNA for the CDR3: TGCGCCAGCAGCCAAGACCCAAAACGAGCGGGAGGGCTCTACGAGCAGTACTTC.

The chain links TRBV19 to TRBJ2-5; tentative D call: TRBD1 (5 bases). The CDR3 is made up of 16 amino acids. V lost 2 bases and J lost 2, with 15 bases in between. In germline, CDR1 is LNHDA, CDR2 SQIVND (reference sequence). As DNA, the CDR3 is TGTGCCAGTAGTATATCAGGAGCAGGGTCTCAAGAGACCCAGTACTTC. Translating gives CASSISGAGSQETQYF.

The chain joins TRBV5-5 to TRBJ2-2, with 12 bases that match TRBD2. V was clipped by 6 bases and J by 8 bases; unmatched bases: 14. The germline V gene has CDR1 SGHKS and CDR2 YYEKEE (reference sequence). The CDR3 totals 17 residues. The CDR3 loop reads CASTELTSGGLRGELFF. In nucleotides, the CDR3 is TGTGCCAGCACCGAATTGACTAGCGGGGGCCTCAGAGGGGAGCTGTTTTTT.

The rearrangement uses TRBV9 and TRBJ1-4; 9 bases line up with TRBD1. V lost 2 bases and J lost 8; bases outside the gene matches: 4. The CDR3 runs to 14 residues. Germline CDR1 SGDLS, CDR2 YYNGEE. CDR3 nucleotide sequence: TGTGCCAGCAGCGTCGACAGGGGGGGAGAAAAACTGTTTTTT. It specifies CASSVDRGGEKLFF.

V and J are TRBV20-1 and TRBJ2-5; D remains unclear. The germline gives CDR1 DFQATT, CDR2 SNEGSKA (reference sequence). CDR3 length: 11 residues. V dropped 6 bases and J dropped 5 bases, with 10 bases sitting between them. As DNA, the CDR3 is TGCAGTGCCACCCGTGCGGAGACCCAGTACTTC. This gives the protein CSATRAETQYF.

The genes are TRBV12-5 and TRBJ2-7; 7 bases line up with TRBD2. The CDR3 extends over 13 amino acids. Germline lookup yields CDR1 LGHNT and CDR2 FRNRAP. With 8 bases clipped from V and 6 bases from J, the junction kept 10 bases outside the gene matches. The CDR3 sequence: CASRAGAAFEQYF. The CDR3 region has the DNA TGTGCTAGTCGGGCGGGAGCCGCTTTCGAGCAGTACTTC.

Here the CDR3 DNA reads TGTGCCAGCAGCGTAGAGCTAGCGACCTACAATGAGCAGTTCTTC. It is translated as CASSVELATYNEQFF. The chain uses TRBV9 and TRBJ2-1, with D maybe TRBD2 (6 bases). This CDR3 comprises 15 residues. The V end was cut by 0 bases, the J end by 2 bases, with 9 bases between. Germline V CDR1 and CDR2: SGDLS, YYNGEE.

J is TRBJ2-7 and V is TRBV7-2; unclear D gene. Per the germline V gene, CDR1 is SGHTA and CDR2 is FQGNSA. V lost 0 bases, J lost 1 base, and 7 bases lay in between. CDR3 size: 14 residues. CDR3 region: CASSLAATSYEQYF. The CDR3 DNA follows: TGTGCCAGCAGCTTAGCTGCGACATCCTACGAGCAGTACTTC.

The rearrangement links TRBV5-5 to TRBJ2-6; D remains unclear. The germline V gene has CDR1 SGHKS and CDR2 YYEKEE (reference sequence). CDR3 length: 16 amino acids. Trimming took 4 bases from V and 0 from J, leaving 11 bases between them. The DNA of the CDR3 is TGTGCCAGCAGCCAATCTTCGCGCTCTGGGGCCAACGTCCTGACTTTC. This codes for CASSQSSRSGANVLTF.

This chain joins TRBV6-1 and TRBJ2-5; TRBD1 matches 8 bases. CDR3 size: 11 residues. The germline CDR1 and CDR2 sequences are MNHNS and SASEGT. V dropped 3 bases and J dropped 13; count of bases not matched to a gene: 4. The CDR3 region is CASSETGTGYF. In nucleotides, the CDR3 is TGTGCCAGCAGTGAGACCGGGACAGGGTACTTC.

The chain links TRBV6-5 to TRBJ2-7, with 7 bases fitting TRBD2. The CDR3 runs to 13 residues. With V trimmed by 8 bases and J by 2 bases, 6 bases remained unmatched. Per germline, CDR1 MNHEY and CDR2 SVGAGI. CDR3 residues: CASGEGRPYEQYF. The CDR3 bases are TGTGCCAGCGGGGAGGGCAGGCCCTACGAGCAGTACTTC.

The J gene is TRBJ2-5, the V gene TRBV24-1, with a weak D call TRBD1 (6 bases). The CDR3 covers 16 residues. Germline loops: CDR1 KGHDR, CDR2 SFDVKD. V lost 4 bases, J lost 0 bases, and 14 bases lay in between. In DNA form, the CDR3 reads TGTGCCACCAGTGAGGCCGGGACAAAGTACCAAGAGACCCAGTACTTC. Translation: CATSEAGTKYQETQYF.

The chain uses TRBV7-9 and TRBJ1-2; D ambiguous. The CDR3 totals 14 residues. The ends were cut back, 2 bases at V and 6 bases at J, with 13 bases in the middle. CDR1 and CDR2 from the germline V gene are SEHNR and FQNEAQ (reference sequence). The CDR3 bases are TGTGCCAGCAGCTTAAATTCGGGTTCCAATGGCTACACCTTC. Protein product: CASSLNSGSNGYTF.

The sample holds a few counts of this clone. This chain links TRBV6-2 or TRBV6-3 with TRBJ2-1; 7 nucleotides match TRBD2. The CDR3 sequence is 16 residues long. Germline assignment: CDR1 MNHEY and CDR2 SVGEGT. The trim removed 2 bases at V and 7 bases at J, leaving 11 bases unmatched. CDR3 sequence (DNA): TGTGCCAGCAGTTACGGTGGGGCGGGAGACCCAAATGAGCAGTTCTTC. Protein product: CASSYGGAGDPNEQFF.

This chain joins TRBV4-2 and TRBJ2-5, with 7 bases matching TRBD2. V shed 0 bases and J 2 bases; nucleotides not matched to a gene: 6. This CDR3 spans 16 amino acids. The germline V gene encodes CDR1 LGHNA and CDR2 YNFKEQ. CDR3 sequence reads: CASSQEPSGAQETQYF. CDR3 DNA: TGTGCCAGCAGCCAAGAACCTAGCGGAGCACAAGAGACCCAGTACTTC.

Regarding this clone: The same CDR3 also results from other DNA sequences found in this sample. This chain uses TRBV5-4 with TRBJ2-5; tentatively, D is TRBD1 (6 bases). Germline-derived CDR1 and CDR2 are SGHNT and YYREEE (reference sequence). The CDR3 runs 13 residues. Trimming took off 0 bases at V and 5 bases at J, with 8 bases between the two ends. The CDR3 loop reads CASSLDRVETQYF. In DNA, the CDR3 is TGTGCCAGCAGCTTGGACAGGGTCGAGACCCAGTACTTC.

The gene calls are TRBV10-1 and TRBJ2-3; 13 bases align to TRBD2. The ends lost 10 bases at V and 6 bases at J; junction bases unmatched: 4. Germline V gives CDR1 WNHNN, CDR2 SYGVQD (reference sequence). The CDR3 spans 13 residues. CDR3 nucleotides: TGCGCCACCCAGACTAGCGGGGGGGATACGCAGTATTTT. Amino acids: CATQTSGGDTQYF.

This clone is a singleton in its sample. This sequence joins TRBV9 and TRBJ1-1; 12 positions agree with TRBD1. This CDR3 region has 16 residues. CDR1 is SGDLS, CDR2 YYNGEE, per germline. The J segment lost 5 bases and the V segment lost 4 bases, leaving 9 bases of the junction unmatched. This CDR3 reads CASSPGTGGITTEAFF. The CDR3 DNA sequence: TGTGCCAGCAGCCCCGGGACAGGGGGCATTACGACTGAAGCTTTCTTT.

The DNA of the CDR3 is TGTGCCTGGAGACGGGAGGTCGGGGAGCTGTTTTTT. Translating gives CAWRREVGELFF. The gene calls are TRBV30 and TRBJ2-2; TRBD2 matches at 7 bases. Trimming took 3 bases from V and 7 from J; bases not matched to a gene: 2. The germline CDR1 and CDR2 sequences are GTSNPN and SVGIG (reference sequence). CDR3 length equals 12 residues.